This T cell receptor (beta chain) was observed in a study of T cell responses to AZD1222 COVID-19 vaccine (dated by TCRdb to 2020 to 2023). Regarding the complete study: Because spike-specific TCR depth and breadth did not differ between the two schedules, AZD1222 recipients who got a second dose at roughly 4 weeks were pooled with those who got a second dose at roughly 12 weeks. A total of about 230 trial participants underwent TCR sequencing, of whom 207 received two doses of AZD1222 and about 26 received two doses of the MenACWY control vaccine. Trial participants were enrolled into age subgroups of 18-55, 56-69 and 70-plus years, which contained 148, 28 and 57 TCR-sequenced participants, respectively. What the study reported, not specific to this receptor: After two AZD1222 doses, spike-specific TCR breadth and depth were significantly higher than at day 0 and than in MenACWY recipients. The whole spike protein was spanned by vaccine-associated CD4 TCRs, and dominant responses were seen in regions 160-218 and 743-854. Because no day 14 peak-response samples were available, the repertoires could be characterized only after the peak T cell response. Conclusions about previously exposed vaccinees are limited, since just a handful of AZD1222 recipients were seropositive for SARS-CoV-2 at baseline. Participants were mostly white British and included more females than males, and it was suggested by the authors that clonal diversity may have been underestimated. In the small 56-69-year group, the increase in depth fell short of significance, most likely because of low power. Nearly half of unique spike-specific TCRs reportedly recognized epitopes outside regions mutated in the B.1.351 and B.1.1.7 variants.

Sample time point, as interpreted from the label and publication: baseline before first vaccination. Vaccinee samples were obtained from the UK trials COV001 and COV002, which included a single-blind randomized controlled phase 2/3 trial of AZD1222 (ChAdOx1 nCoV-19) in healthy adults. Trial participant PBMC samples were collected at day 0 and day 28 after the second dose for TCRbeta chain sequencing. The CDR3 regions of human TCRbeta chains were analyzed by immunosequencing. Turning to the authors' computational methods: Repertoire TCRs were matched against a reference library of SARS-CoV-2-specific TCRs generated with the MIRA antigen-specificity platform. Breadth was defined as the fraction of unique TCRs that were SARS-CoV-2-associated. Depth was defined as the fraction of total T cells that were SARS-CoV-2-associated. Each spike-specific TCR was assigned to its reactive spike region and to a CD4 or CD8 class using the MIRA data. Log10-transformed breadth and depth values were compared by one-way ANOVA with Sidak's multiple comparisons tests. Held by TCRdb, this immuneACCESS table contains in-frame sequences only and omits some clones. Under half of the omission traces to an unresolved V gene where checked; the cause of the rest is unknown. V, J and clone size are taken as reported in that table, and D and trimming were inferred from the DNA itself. This sample gives about 150,000 clones in total; around nine tenths of them show up just once. Roughly 3.1% of the sample lies in the top ten.

Notes on this clone: Which antigen it targets is not known. No per-base quality is available; no much larger clone lies one base away.

From cysteine to phenylalanine, the CDR3 is 17 amino acids long. Just the 51-base CDR3 DNA is kept, in frame starting at base 1. The germline V gene yields SGHTA for CDR1 and FQGNSA for CDR2. Unmatched junction bases come to 9, with V trimmed by 2 bases and J by 5 bases. The material was peripheral blood, obtained on day 0 of AZD1222 vaccination. The rearrangement joined TRBV7-2 to TRBJ1-1; 12 of the junction bases match TRBD1. The source of this sequence is an adult in good health. The CDR3 region: CASSLRNPGQGATEAFF. The DNA reads TGTGCCAGCAGCTTAAGGAATCCGGGACAGGGGGCGACTGAAGCTTTCTTT.